Each of the 23 T cell receptor beta chains below was sequenced from the same sample in a study of OX40 agonist ivuxolimab in advanced cancers. Assay: immunoSEQ multiplex PCR; the TCRdb copy retains only in-frame clones and omits some. Counted here are some 80,000 clones, roughly 94% occurring once; the ten biggest clones make up roughly 20%. The sequencing here drew on CD4+ or CD8+ T cells sorted from blood, taken in a trial of the OX40 agonist ivuxolimab. These receptors all come from an adult with an advanced solid tumor such as melanoma, head and neck, liver or kidney cancer.

The CDR3 DNA sequence: TGTGCCAGTAGTATCGGGGACGTTGGCACTGAAGCTTTCTTT. Translated: CASSIGDVGTEAFF. The chain couples TRBV19 to TRBJ1-1; D perhaps matches TRBD1 (5 bases). Germline values: CDR1 LNHDA, CDR2 SQIVND (reference sequence). V lost 3 bases and J lost 4, with 12 bases in between. The CDR3 sequence is 14 residues long. Based on the CDR3 plus reference TRBV19 and TRBJ1-1, the full variable domain is DGGITQSPKYLFRKEGQNVTLSCEQNLNHDAMYWYRQDPGQGLRLIYYSQIVNDFQKGDIAEGYSVSREKKESFPLTVTSAQKNPTAFYLCASSIGDVGTEAFFGQGTRLTVV.

The chain joins TRBV4-1 to TRBJ2-7; no reliable D call. Trimming took 0 bases from V and 3 from J, leaving 9 bases between them. This CDR3 has 14 amino acids. Germline V gives CDR1 MGHRA, CDR2 YSYEKL. The CDR3 spells CASSQDGPHYEQYF. The CDR3 DNA sequence: TGCGCCAGCAGCCAAGACGGGCCCCACTACGAGCAGTACTTC.

The chain couples TRBV27 to TRBJ2-7; 7 nucleotides align to TRBD2. Germline-derived CDR1 and CDR2 are MNHEY and SMNVEV (reference sequence). The CDR3 runs to 15 residues. Trimming took 4 bases from V and 4 from J; bases not matched to a gene: 10. This CDR3 reads CASSSPIAGGYEQYF. The DNA for the CDR3 is TGTGCCAGCAGTTCTCCCATAGCGGGCGGGTACGAGCAGTACTTC.

The rearrangement links TRBV7-9 to TRBJ2-1, with D perhaps matching TRBD1 or TRBD2 (5 bases each). V was shortened by 4 bases and J by 6 bases, with 16 bases between the two germline ends. This CDR3 comprises 15 residues. The germline gives CDR1 SEHNR, CDR2 FQNEAQ (reference sequence). CDR3: CASSSNHGATNEQFF. DNA of the CDR3: TGTGCCAGCAGCTCCAACCACGGGGCCACCAATGAGCAGTTCTTC.

This rearrangement joins TRBV6-6 to TRBJ1-2; 7 nucleotides line up with TRBD1. V lost 6 bases, J lost 0 bases, and 4 bases stayed unmatched. This CDR3 spans 14 amino acids. Germline values: CDR1 MNHNY, CDR2 SVGAGI (reference sequence). CDR3: CASSSGTANYGYTF. In nucleotides, the CDR3 is TGTGCCAGCAGCTCCGGGACAGCTAACTATGGCTACACCTTC.

This chain connects TRBV28 to TRBJ1-5; the D gene is possibly TRBD1 (6 bases). The V end was cut by 6 bases, the J end by 4 bases, with 13 bases between. The CDR3 runs 14 residues. Germline lookup yields CDR1 MDHEN and CDR2 SYDVKM. CDR3 residues: CASSLDRSNQPQHF. As DNA, the CDR3 is TGTGCCAGCAGCCTAGACAGGTCAAATCAGCCCCAGCATTTT.

The gene calls are TRBV6-4 and TRBJ2-7; a possible D gene is TRBD1 (5 bases). Germline V gene lookup returns CDR1 MRHNA and CDR2 SNTAGT. Trimming took off 7 bases at V and 5 bases at J, with 27 bases between the two ends. The CDR3 extends over 17 amino acids. The CDR3 DNA follows: TGTGCCAGCACCAGCCTACTCATCGGGCCCAGGGATAACGAGCAGTACTTC. This codes for CASTSLLIGPRDNEQYF.

This chain uses TRBV25-1 with TRBJ1-2, with 9 bases aligning to TRBD1. This CDR3 is 17 amino acids long. Germline CDR1 MGHDK, CDR2 SYGVNS. The V gene end was trimmed by 1 base and the J gene end by 6 bases; junction bases not matched to a gene: 12. The chain's CDR3 is CASSEWDRAAPKNGYTF. DNA of the CDR3: TGTGCCAGCAGTGAATGGGACAGGGCGGCCCCTAAAAATGGCTACACCTTC.

V gene TRBV15 combines with J gene TRBJ2-1; 8 bases are a match to TRBD2. Germline CDR1 and CDR2: LNHNV and YYDKDF (reference sequence). CDR3 length: 16 residues. J lost 0 bases, V lost 1 base, and 2 bases had no gene match. The DNA of the CDR3 is TGTGCCACCAGCAGAGCGGGAGGGATCTCCTACAATGAGCAGTTCTTC. Protein product: CATSRAGGISYNEQFF.

This CDR3 is CASSFQTGAYEQYF. Here the CDR3 DNA reads TGTGCCAGCAGCTTCCAGACAGGAGCCTACGAGCAGTACTTC. This chain links TRBV11-1 with TRBJ2-5, with D maybe TRBD1 (6 bases). The J call is in doubt because the DNA end fits TRBJ2-7 better. The germline CDR1 and CDR2 sequences are SGHAT and FQDESV (reference sequence). The CDR3 length is 14 residues.

This clone has a single count. The chain combines TRBV9 with TRBJ1-1; D is uncertain. Germline assignment: CDR1 SGDLS and CDR2 YYNGEE. Trimming cost V 0 bases and J 0 bases, with 9 bases left between them. This CDR3 is built from 15 residues. CDR3 coding DNA: TGTGCCAGCAGCGTAGTTGGGCATCTGAACACTGAAGCTTTCTTT. Translated: CASSVVGHLNTEAFF.

The chain carries TRBV27 and TRBJ2-7, with D hard to call. Germline lookup yields CDR1 MNHEY and CDR2 SMNVEV (reference sequence). The CDR3 extends over 14 amino acids. Trimming took off 3 bases at V and 3 bases at J, with 12 bases between the two ends. CDR3: CASSFRPTRYEQYF. In DNA, the CDR3 is TGTGCCAGCAGTTTTCGACCGACCCGCTACGAGCAGTACTTC.

This rearrangement joins TRBV4-2 to TRBJ2-5; 7 bases line up with TRBD1. Unmatched junction bases numbered 13, after V lost 5 bases and J lost 1 base. The CDR3 runs to 17 residues. CDR1 and CDR2 (germline): LGHNA, YNFKEQ. CDR3 in DNA: TGTGCCAGCAGCGTACTATCCCGGGACAGCTTCCAAGAGACCCAGTACTTC. Amino acid sequence: CASSVLSRDSFQETQYF.

The V call is TRBV30, the J call TRBJ2-7; TRBD2 matches 7 bases. CDR3 length: 13 amino acids. Germline V lookup: CDR1 GTSNPN, CDR2 SVGIG (reference sequence). After removal of 7 bases from V and 0 bases from J, the junction contained 6 bases not matched to a gene. This CDR3 reads CASRLADSYEQYF. CDR3 nucleotide sequence: TGTGCCTCCCGGCTAGCGGACTCCTACGAGCAGTACTTC.

The chain carries TRBV4-3 and TRBJ2-3; D is ambiguous. Trimming stripped 0 bases from V and 5 bases from J, with 12 bases between. CDR1 is LGHNA, CDR2 YSLEER, per germline. This CDR3 is built from 15 residues. The CDR3 DNA reads TGCGCCAGCAGCCAAGATTCCCCTCCGGGAGATACGCAGTATTTT. Protein product: CASSQDSPPGDTQYF.

The rearrangement joins TRBV4-3 to TRBJ2-5; no clear D. This CDR3 comprises 13 residues. CDR1 and CDR2 from the germline V gene are LGHNA and YSLEER. Trimming pared 4 bases from V and 5 bases from J, leaving 11 bases between. CDR3 in amino acids: CASSLRPGETQYF. CDR3 DNA sequence: TGCGCCAGCAGCCTGCGACCGGGCGAGACCCAGTACTTC.

This chain joins TRBV28 and TRBJ2-7, with a tentative D call TRBD2 (7 bases). CDR3 length: 14 amino acids. Germline CDR1 is MDHEN and CDR2 is SYDVKM. Trimming took off 10 bases at V and 0 bases at J, with 16 bases between the two ends. The CDR3 nucleotides read TGTGCCATCGGGGGGCCTTTACCCTCCTACGAGCAGTACTTC. Its protein is CAIGGPLPSYEQYF.

The gene calls are TRBV19 and TRBJ2-7; TRBD2 matches 11 bases. Germline CDR1 is LNHDA and CDR2 is SQIVND (reference sequence). Unmatched junction bases numbered 7, after V lost 3 bases and J lost 6 bases. The CDR3 runs to 15 residues. The chain's CDR3 is CASSMTLAGEVEQYF. Here the CDR3 DNA reads TGTGCCAGTAGTATGACACTAGCGGGAGAAGTCGAGCAGTACTTC.

The chain links TRBV29-1 to TRBJ1-5; D gene uncertain. V was pared by 8 bases and J by 9 bases, with 14 bases between. The CDR3 loop spans 11 amino acids. Germline-derived CDR1 and CDR2 are SQVTM and ANQGSEA. CDR3 sequence (DNA): TGCAGCCCACCCTTGGTAAGGCCCCAGCATTTT. This encodes CSPPLVRPQHF.

This rearrangement joins TRBV7-2 to TRBJ2-7, with 14 positions matching TRBD2. Looked up from germline, CDR1 is SGHTA and CDR2 is FQGNSA. V lost 5 bases to trimming and J lost 3 bases; unmatched junction nucleotides: 3. CDR3 size: 15 residues. In nucleotides, the CDR3 is TGTGCCAGCAGCCCGGGGACTAGCGGGAGCTACGAGCAGTACTTC. Its translation is CASSPGTSGSYEQYF.

This chain connects TRBV6-6 to TRBJ2-7; a possible D gene is TRBD1 (6 bases). CDR1 is MNHNY and CDR2 is SVGAGI in the germline V gene (reference sequence). The CDR3 is made up of 14 amino acids. V was cut by 6 bases and J by 2 bases, with 14 bases left in between. The CDR3 loop is CASRWTASTYEQYF. The DNA for the CDR3 is TGTGCCAGCAGATGGACAGCTAGCACCTACGAGCAGTACTTC.

This chain joins TRBV21-1 and TRBJ1-1; the table's TRBD1 call for D was not verified on the DNA. TRBV21-1 is reported as a pseudogene. This CDR3 spans 16 amino acids. The CDR3 nucleotides read TGTGCCAGCAGCAAAGATTCGGGACAGCTGAACACTGAAGCTTTCTTT. It yields the protein CASSKDSGQLNTEAFF.

The genes are TRBV10-2 and TRBJ1-1, with TRBD1 matching 8 bases. V lost 4 bases, J lost 4 bases, and 5 bases stayed unmatched. Germline V gene sequence: CDR1 WSHSY, CDR2 SAAADI. The CDR3 runs 14 residues. CDR3 amino acids: CASSVGTGGTEAFF. In DNA, the CDR3 is TGCGCCAGCAGTGTTGGAACAGGGGGCACTGAAGCTTTCTTT.